This entry features one T cell receptor beta chain sequence. Stated time point: before trial treatment. This sample was included in a study of low-dose radiotherapy and immunotherapy resistance in tumors. Study as a whole: Aspirin was administered orally at 300 mg daily for four cycles, commencing on cycle 1 day 1.

There are 14 residues in the CDR3. V dropped 5 bases and J dropped 2; count of bases not matched to a gene: 5. The germline V gene has CDR1 MDHEN and CDR2 SYDVKM. Priming of first-strand cDNA relied on TRAV- and TRBV-specific primers (covering alpha and beta chains). A constant-region primer paired with the V-primer adapter amplified TCRs over approximately 18 PCR cycles. mRNA, after isolation, was amplified by in vitro transcription. One entry per CDR3 protein results from TCRdb running MiXCR on the reads. The repertoire includes tens of thousands of distinct CDR3 sequences, roughly a quarter of them detected once, and approximately 5.7% sits in the top ten.

Sequencing used PBMCs, obtained before treatment. This TCR was sampled from a male donor with prostate cancer. This chain links TRBV28 with TRBJ2-7, with TRBD2 matching over 8 bases. DNA of the CDR3: TGTGCCAGCAGTCCCGGGGGGGGGCCCTACGAGCAGTACTTC. This translates into CASSPGGGPYEQYF.